Following are 27 T cell receptor beta chains from one sample sequenced in a study of molecular identifiers for immune sequencing clone quantification. TCRdb itself ran the PCR reads through MiXCR, one entry per CDR3 protein. In the table there are some 88,000 distinct CDR3 sequences, over 20% of which are singletons. Input material: naive CD8+ T cells from blood, with Jurkat cell RNA spiked in. This sample's subset: FACS-sorted CD8+CD4-CCR7+CD45RA+ naive T cells. Receptors originate from a human donor in good health. Some libraries in this study had Jurkat cell RNA spiked in.

A remark on this clonotype: A much more abundant neighbour one base away suggests this may be a read error. The J gene is TRBJ1-5, the V gene TRBV7-7; D remains unclear. The CDR3 length is 13 residues. CDR1 is SSHAT, CDR2 FNYEAQ, per germline (reference sequence). Here the CDR3 DNA reads TGTGCTAGCAGCGCCAGCCTCAGTCAGCCCCAGCATTTT. This sequence encodes CASSASLSQPQHF.

The chain employs TRBV2 and TRBJ1-1, with D unresolved. CDR1 SNHLY and CDR2 FYNNEI come from the germline V gene. The V end was cut by 6 bases, the J end by 0 bases, with 8 bases between. This CDR3 comprises 13 residues. CDR3 sequence reads: CASRLTMNTEAFF. DNA for the CDR3: TGTGCCAGCAGACTTACAATGAACACTGAAGCTTTCTTT.

The sample holds many counts of this clonotype. The V and J genes are TRBV4-3 and TRBJ1-1; 10 nucleotides align to TRBD1. This CDR3 spans 16 amino acids. CDR1 LGHNA and CDR2 YSLEER come from the germline V gene. J was trimmed by 4 bases and V by 2 bases; bases with no gene match: 7. CDR3 amino acids: CASSQLRTGGSTEAFF. The CDR3, as DNA: TGCGCCAGCAGCCAATTGAGGACAGGGGGGTCCACTGAAGCTTTCTTT.

A remark on this clonotype: Since the CDR3 does not end with the conserved phenylalanine or tryptophan, this likely comes from a read error. The chain links TRBV14 to TRBJ2-7, with 9 nucleotides matching TRBD2. This CDR3 spans 16 amino acids. Germline lookup yields CDR1 SGHDN and CDR2 FVKESK. The V gene end was trimmed by 4 bases and the J gene end by 5 bases; junction bases not matched to a gene: 12. The CDR3: CASSPPGGTSSNEQYS. CDR3 in DNA: TGTGCCAGCAGCCCTCCCGGAGGGACTAGCTCTAACGAGCAGTACTCC.

This clonotype appeared many times. The V and J genes are TRBV6-5 and TRBJ2-7; D might be TRBD1 or TRBD2, each matching 6 bases. This CDR3 is built from 13 residues. Germline V gene data show CDR1 as MNHEY and CDR2 as SVGAGI. Trimming pared 0 bases from V and 6 bases from J, leaving 9 bases between. The CDR3 sequence: CASSYSGGGEQYF. DNA for the CDR3: TGTGCCAGCAGTTACTCCGGGGGCGGCGAGCAGTACTTC.

At least ten counts were recorded for this clonotype. The V gene is TRBV28, the J gene TRBJ2-7; D is possibly TRBD2 (6 bases). The germline CDR1 and CDR2 sequences are MDHEN and SYDVKM. The V end lost 5 bases, the J end lost 4 bases, and 18 bases lay between the germline ends. This CDR3 region has 15 residues. CDR3 in amino acids: CASSLGGLAVYEQYF. CDR3 DNA sequence: TGTGCCAGCAGTCTGGGGGGTCTAGCAGTGTACGAGCAGTACTTC.

On this clonotype: Possible read error: a much larger clone is one base away. The rearrangement links TRBV7-9 to TRBJ2-7; TRBD2 is a possible D gene (6 bases). The CDR3 has 15 residues. Germline assignment: CDR1 SEHNR and CDR2 FQNEAQ (reference sequence). As DNA, the CDR3 is TGTGCCAGCAACTTAGCGCGGGGCTCCCCCTACGAGCAGTACTTC. It specifies CASNLARGSPYEQYF.

The genes are TRBV7-6 and TRBJ2-1; D gene uncertain. The CDR3 extends over 12 amino acids. Germline-derived CDR1 and CDR2 are SGHVS and FNYEAQ. V lost 4 bases, J lost 6 bases, and 7 bases lay in between. The CDR3 reads CASSSESNEQFF. The CDR3 region has the DNA TGTGCCAGCAGCTCCGAATCCAATGAGCAGTTCTTC.

This clonotype was seen a few times. This chain joins TRBV14 and TRBJ2-7, with 9 bases lining up with TRBD2. CDR3 length: 13 residues. Germline CDR1 and CDR2: SGHDN and FVKESK. V shed 2 bases and J 5 bases; nucleotides not matched to a gene: 1. The CDR3 region has the DNA TGTGCCAGCAGCCAAATAGCGGGAGACGAGCAGTACTTC. Translated: CASSQIAGDEQYF.

To note about this clonotype: This may stem from a read error, because a much larger clone lies one nucleotide away. V gene TRBV5-6 combines with J gene TRBJ2-7; D gene uncertain. This CDR3 has 13 amino acids. Between the trimmed V and J ends, which lost 0 bases and 6 bases, there was a span of 10 bases. CDR1 is SGHDT and CDR2 is YYEEEE in the germline V gene. The CDR3 loop reads CASSLDPGFEQYF. The CDR3 bases are TGTGCCAGCAGCTTGGATCCTGGGTTCGAGCAGTACTTC.

A remark on this clonotype: A much larger clone lies one base from this, so it may be a read error. The chain is built from TRBV4-3 and TRBJ2-7, with 10 bases that match TRBD1. This CDR3 is built from 15 residues. Per germline, CDR1 LGHNA and CDR2 YSLEER. The CDR3 sequence is CASSPGTGDSYKQYF. CDR3 nucleotides: TGCGCCAGCAGCCCCGGGACAGGGGATAGCTACAAGCAGTACTTC.

This clonotype came up many times. The chain links TRBV19 to TRBJ2-7, with TRBD2 identical over 14 bases. Germline V gene data show CDR1 as LNHDA and CDR2 as SQIVND (reference sequence). This CDR3 is 15 amino acids long. J lost 6 bases, V lost 5 bases, and 6 bases had no gene match. The CDR3 protein is CASSPWTSGGFEQYF. CDR3 nucleotide sequence: TGTGCCAGTAGTCCATGGACTAGCGGGGGGTTCGAGCAGTACTTC.

This clonotype was detected ten times or more. The chain has TRBV7-2 and TRBJ1-2; perhaps TRBD1 as D (6 bases). Trimming shortened V by 6 bases and J by 1 base, and 18 bases separated the two germline ends. Germline V gene lookup returns CDR1 SGHTA and CDR2 FQGNSA. This CDR3 region has 16 residues. CDR3 coding DNA: TGTGCCAGCAGGGGGGGCCAAGGGATTTATAACTATGGCTACACCTTC. Translation: CASRGGQGIYNYGYTF.

J is TRBJ2-1 and V is TRBV3-1, with D unresolved. The germline CDR1 and CDR2 sequences are LGHDT and YNNKEL (reference sequence). The CDR3 extends over 18 amino acids. V gave up 0 bases and J gave up 5 bases, with 20 bases separating them. In DNA form, the CDR3 reads TGTGCCAGCAGCCAAGAACGGCGTAGACAATCCCCCAACAATGAGCAGTTCTTC. Its protein product is CASSQERRRQSPNNEQFF.

This clonotype has just a few counts. This sequence joins TRBV27 and TRBJ2-2; TRBD2 matches at 12 bases. Looked up from germline, CDR1 is MNHEY and CDR2 is SMNVEV (reference sequence). This CDR3 spans 15 amino acids. V shed 5 bases, J shed 6 bases, and the junction held 4 bases outside the gene matches. The CDR3 protein is CASSVLAGGAGELFF. Written as DNA, the CDR3 is TGTGCCAGCAGTGTGCTAGCGGGAGGGGCCGGGGAGCTGTTTTTT.

J is TRBJ2-7 and V is TRBV14, with D possibly being TRBD1 (6 bases). The V end lost 3 bases, the J end lost 10 bases, and 13 bases lay between the germline ends. The CDR3 is 12 residues long. Germline CDR1 and CDR2: SGHDN and FVKESK. CDR3 sequence: CASSHPWGHQYF. The DNA for the CDR3 is TGTGCCAGCAGCCACCCTTGGGGGCATCAGTACTTC.

Remarks on this clonotype: A much larger clone is a single base away; this may be a read error. The CDR3 loop reads CTSSVAGGMGQPQHF. CDR3 sequence (DNA): TGTACCAGCAGCGTAGCAGGTGGGATGGGACAGCCCCAGCATTTT. The V call is TRBV9, the J call TRBJ1-5, with unresolved D. Germline CDR1 reads SGDLS; CDR2 reads YYNGEE. The CDR3 contains 15 residues. The full variable domain, rest sourced from reference TRBV9 and TRBJ1-5, is DSGVTQTPKHLITATGQRVTLRCSPRSGDLSVYWYQQSLDQGLQFLIQYYNGEERAKGNILERFSAQQFPDLHSELNLSSLELGDSALYFCTSSVAGGMGQPQHFGDGTRLSIL.

About this clonotype itself: A read error may explain this, as a much larger clone is one base away. J is TRBJ2-7 and V is TRBV7-9; maybe TRBD2 (5 bases). CDR3 length: 12 residues. Germline-derived CDR1 and CDR2 are SEHNR and FQNEAQ (reference sequence). Deletions cut 10 bases from V and 4 bases from J, with 14 bases between. CDR3 DNA: TGTGCCAACAACGGCGGAGGTTACGAGCAGTACTTC. Its translation is CANNGGGYEQYF.

As regards this clonotype: A much more abundant neighbour one base away suggests this may be a read error. The genes are TRBV4-1 and TRBJ2-3; maybe TRBD2 (6 bases). V shed 3 bases and J shed 2 bases, with 18 bases lying between them. Germline CDR1 reads MGHRA; CDR2 reads YSYEKL. CDR3 length equals 17 residues. CDR3 amino acids: CASSHLKGGGDTDTQYF. CDR3 sequence (DNA): TGCGCCAGCAGCCATCTGAAAGGTGGCGGGGACACAGATACGCAGTATTTT.

Comments on this clonotype: This may be a read error: a much more frequent sequence differs by one nucleotide. The V call is TRBV7-9, the J call TRBJ1-1; possible D gene TRBD1, 5 bases. Between the trimmed V and J ends, which lost 5 bases and 6 bases, there was a span of 13 bases. The CDR3 runs to 13 residues. The germline V gene encodes CDR1 SEHNR and CDR2 FQNEAQ (reference sequence). CDR3 protein: CASSPPGLPEAFF. CDR3 nucleotides: TGTGCCAGCAGCCCCCCGGGACTCCCTGAAGCTTTCTTT.

Remarks on this clonotype: One base away lies a much larger clone, so this may be a sequencing read error. The chain carries TRBV11-2 and TRBJ2-5, with D tentatively TRBD1 (5 bases). This CDR3 is built from 16 residues. Germline V lookup: CDR1 SGHAT, CDR2 FQNNGV. The CDR3 protein is CAGSLYPDDSQETQYF. The CDR3, as DNA: TGTGCCGGCAGCTTATATCCCGACGACAGTCAAGAGACCCAGTACTTC.

This clonotype came up a few times. The rearrangement links TRBV19 to TRBJ2-5, with D tentatively TRBD2 (6 bases). CDR1 and CDR2 from the germline V gene are LNHDA and SQIVND (reference sequence). The CDR3 is 19 residues long. The V gene lost 5 bases and the J gene lost 2 bases, with 27 bases spanning the gap. CDR3 sequence: CASSVSGLLAYTNQETQYF. The CDR3 DNA reads TGTGCCAGTAGTGTCTCGGGACTCCTGGCTTACACCAATCAAGAGACCCAGTACTTC.

This chain uses TRBV6-5 with TRBJ2-5; no clear D. V lost 2 bases to trimming and J lost 5 bases, with 9 bases between them. The germline CDR1 and CDR2 sequences are MNHEY and SVGAGI. This CDR3 region has 13 residues. The CDR3 nucleotides read TGTGCCAGCAGTTACAAGGGAACGGAGACCCAGTACTTC. Encoded protein: CASSYKGTETQYF.

This clonotype came up many times. This rearrangement joins TRBV27 to TRBJ2-3; 11 positions match TRBD2. Germline V gene sequence: CDR1 MNHEY, CDR2 SMNVEV (reference sequence). V was clipped by 5 bases and J by 3 bases; unmatched bases: 7. The length of the CDR3 is 16 residues. CDR3: CASSLSGRGATDTQYF. CDR3 coding DNA: TGTGCCAGCAGTCTTAGCGGGAGGGGGGCGACAGATACGCAGTATTTT.

This clonotype was recorded many times. This sequence joins TRBV5-7 and TRBJ2-7; a possible D gene is TRBD1 (6 bases). TRBV5-7 is recorded as an ORF, its role being uncertain. The CDR3 is 14 amino acids. Between the trimmed V and J ends, which lost 4 bases and 0 bases, there was a span of 11 bases. The CDR3, as DNA: TGTGCCAGCAGCCCGGGACACCACTCCTACGAGCAGTACTTC. It specifies CASSPGHHSYEQYF.

This clonotype was detected only a few times. The rearrangement uses TRBV27 and TRBJ2-1, with TRBD2 identical over 8 bases. The CDR3 has 15 amino acids. The V gene's germline CDR1 is MNHEY and CDR2 SMNVEV (reference sequence). V shed 5 bases and J 5 bases; nucleotides not matched to a gene: 8. The CDR3 region is CASSPRGSGNNEQFF. The CDR3, as DNA: TGTGCCAGCAGTCCACGTGGTAGCGGGAACAATGAGCAGTTCTTC.

V gene TRBV4-3 combines with J gene TRBJ2-2; perhaps TRBD1 as D (7 bases). CDR1 is LGHNA, CDR2 YSLEER, per germline. This CDR3 contains 16 residues. Trimming cost V 1 base and J 4 bases, with 13 bases left between them. CDR3 sequence (DNA): TGCGCCAGCAGCCAAGCGCGGGACAGACCCACCGGGGAGCTGTTTTTT. Residues: CASSQARDRPTGELFF.